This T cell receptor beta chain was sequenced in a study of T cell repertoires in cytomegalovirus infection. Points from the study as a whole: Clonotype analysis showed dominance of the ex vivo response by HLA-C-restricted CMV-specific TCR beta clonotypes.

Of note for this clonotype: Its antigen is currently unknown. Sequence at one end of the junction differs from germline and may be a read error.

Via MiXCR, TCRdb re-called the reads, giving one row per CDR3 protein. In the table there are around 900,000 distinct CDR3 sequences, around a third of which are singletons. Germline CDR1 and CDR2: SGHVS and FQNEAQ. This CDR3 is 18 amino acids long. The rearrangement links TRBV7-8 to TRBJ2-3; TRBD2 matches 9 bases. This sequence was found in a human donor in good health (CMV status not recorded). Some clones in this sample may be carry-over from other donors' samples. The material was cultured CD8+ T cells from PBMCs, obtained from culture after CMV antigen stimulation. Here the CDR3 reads CVSSLIDSGGLHRDTQYF. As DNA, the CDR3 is TGTGTCAGCAGCTTAATAGATAGCGGGGGCCTTCACAGGGACACGCAGTATTTT.